The TCR beta chain under discussion was sequenced for a study of blood T cells in healthy people across ages. Study summary: Every two T cells gave about one barcoded beta molecule via template switching. Study-wide findings and caveats: Investigators viewed diversity estimates from one million T cells as underestimates, the study reported.

The ends lost 5 bases at V and 4 bases at J; junction bases unmatched: 14. Germline V gene data show CDR1 as DFQATT and CDR2 as SNEGSKA (reference sequence). The CDR3 covers 16 residues. On this clonotype itself: As yet, its antigen is unknown.

The authors ran a second PCR of 7 to 11 cycles using a sample-barcoded 5' primer and a J-beta primer mix. Researchers report that each sample yielded at least 2.5 million CDR3-containing paired-end reads. In TCRdb, the 5' RACE reads were re-called with MiXCR into one record per CDR3 protein. The table has around 1,100,000 distinct CDR3 sequences, around two fifths seen once. The V and J genes are TRBV20-1 and TRBJ2-3; TRBD2 matches at 8 bases. The sequence derives from a man between 18 and 35 years old in good health. The sequenced sample was blood. CDR3 coding DNA: TGCAGTGCTCGCGCTCCGGGACTAGTAGGTTCAGATACGCAGTATTTT. As protein: CSARAPGLVGSDTQYF.